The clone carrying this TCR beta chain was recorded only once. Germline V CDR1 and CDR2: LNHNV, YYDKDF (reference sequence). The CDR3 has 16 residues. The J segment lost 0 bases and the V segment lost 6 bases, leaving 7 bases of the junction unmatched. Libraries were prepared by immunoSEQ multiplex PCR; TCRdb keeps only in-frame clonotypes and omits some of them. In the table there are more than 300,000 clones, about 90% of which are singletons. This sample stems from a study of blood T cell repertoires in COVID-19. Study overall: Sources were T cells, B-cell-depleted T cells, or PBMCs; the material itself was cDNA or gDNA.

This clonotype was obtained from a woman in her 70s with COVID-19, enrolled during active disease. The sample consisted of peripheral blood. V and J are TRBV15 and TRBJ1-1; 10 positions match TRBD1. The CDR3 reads CATRAGTGALNTEAFF. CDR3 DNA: TGTGCCACCAGAGCCGGGACAGGGGCCTTGAACACTGAAGCTTTCTTT.